The TCR beta chain under discussion was sequenced for a study of graft-versus-host responses after intestinal transplantation. For the study at large: Transplant types were multivisceral, liver-intestinal, or isolated intestinal. Anti-thymocyte globulin induction preceded 2 to 4 years of tacrolimus and steroid maintenance in all recipients.

Study results and caveats: GvH clones were found in recipient marrow; some appeared first in ileum or blood.

This CDR3 region has 16 residues. The germline CDR1 and CDR2 sequences are LGHNA and YNFKEQ. Losses at the gene ends were 4 bases for V and 4 bases for J; bases not matched to a gene: 7. Here immunoSEQ multiplex PCR was the method, and the copy in TCRdb shows in-frame clones only, minus some. Found here are approximately 80,000 clones, roughly 91% of them singletons; the top ten hold approximately 0.34%. As to this clone: Its antigen is unknown.

The source was unstimulated CD4+ T cells sorted from spleen or lymph node cells, collected before intestinal transplant. This clonotype was obtained from a human donor who received an intestinal transplant. The J gene is TRBJ1-4, the V gene TRBV4-2, with TRBD1 matching 9 bases. The CDR3 loop is CASSRMGGQGNEKLFF. CDR3 DNA sequence: TGTGCCAGCAGCCGAATGGGGGGACAGGGTAATGAAAAACTGTTTTTT.